This T cell receptor beta chain originates from a study of PD-L1 blockade in urothelial cancer. Study context: The patients first took atezolizumab at some point between 2014 and 2015, receiving 1,200 mg intravenously every 3 weeks. The researchers analyzed blood 3 weeks (second dose) and 6 weeks after treatment start.

Method: immunoSEQ multiplex PCR; TCRdb's copy keeps in-frame clones and lacks some. Of roughly 38,000 clones detected, 80% to 90% appear once; the ten largest clones hold roughly 7%. Described time point: pretreatment peripheral blood. Between 1 and 8 samples, pretreatment and on-treatment, were given by each patient. CDR3 length: 13 residues. Looked up from germline, CDR1 is MNHEY and CDR2 is SVGAGI. V lost 9 bases to trimming and J lost 8 bases; unmatched junction nucleotides: 8. The sample was PBMCs, taken around atezolizumab (anti-PD-L1) treatment. This TCR was recovered from a man in his fifties or sixties with urothelial cancer. The chain uses TRBV6-5 and TRBJ1-2, with TRBD1 matching 11 bases. The CDR3 nucleotides read TGTGCCAGTGGGACAGGGGGAAGGTTGGGCTACACCTTC. It specifies CASGTGGRLGYTF.